The present T cell receptor beta chain was sequenced within a study of regulatory T cells in long-lasting Graves disease. On the study more broadly: By definition, persistent Graves' disease involved antithyroid drugs for over 5 years alongside positive TSH receptor antibodies. Overall study results and limits: Persistent Graves' patients had lower TCR diversity than newly diagnosed ones. With persistent disease, TRBV28, TRBJ1-2 and TRBJ2-5 were the favored segments.

The CDR3 has 16 residues. Per germline, CDR1 MNHGY and CDR2 SVAAGI. Trimming took 3 bases from V and 9 from J; bases not matched to a gene: 12. Sequencing libraries for TCR beta were prepared with iRepertoire HTBI primers and Arm-PCR of CDR3 regions. One entry per CDR3 protein results from TCRdb running MiXCR on the multiplex PCR reads. Of over 650,000 distinct CDR3 sequences listed, 30% are singletons. The sample's time point: persistent/refractory GD, antithyroid drugs over 5 years with positive TRAb. TCR sequences were obtained from RNA taken from PBMCs. EDTA tubes collected roughly 9.6 milliliters of peripheral blood. This clonotype was found many times. Its antigen is still unknown.

The input for sequencing was peripheral blood mononuclear cells (PBMCs), taken when the disease was refractory, from a patient treated with antithyroid drugs. This receptor was identified in a female donor with Graves disease. V usage is TRBV6-9 and J usage is TRBJ2-7, with 12 bases fitting TRBD2. CDR3 nucleotides: TGTGCCAGCAGTTACAACCCGGGACTAGCGGGTACTCGGCAGTACTTC. Translation gives CASSYNPGLAGTRQYF.